What follows are 4 T cell receptor beta chains derived from one specimen sequenced in a study of CD8 T cells in ankylosing spondylitis. TCRdb reprocessed the 5' RACE reads with MiXCR, giving one entry per CDR3 protein. The table includes around 150,000 distinct CDR3 sequences, around 20% detected once. Sequencing was carried out using blood, either unsorted or a sorted T cell fraction (not recorded which). These receptors were taken from a male donor with ankylosing spondylitis or in good health (not recorded which).

The chain carries TRBV28 and TRBJ1-1; 7 bases agree with TRBD1. This CDR3 is built from 14 residues. J lost 4 bases, V lost 6 bases, and 8 bases had no gene match. Germline-derived CDR1 and CDR2 are MDHEN and SYDVKM. The chain's CDR3 is CASSPDRVITEAFF. In nucleotides, the CDR3 is TGTGCCAGCAGCCCTGACAGGGTGATCACTGAAGCTTTCTTT. The full variable domain, rest sourced from reference TRBV28 and TRBJ1-1, is DVKVTQSSRYLVKRTGEKVFLECVQDMDHENMFWYRQDPGLGLRLIYFSYDVKMKEKGDIPEGYSVSREKKERFSLILESASTNQTSMYLCASSPDRVITEAFFGQGTRLTVV.

The sample holds many counts of this clonotype. The chain joins TRBV20-1 to TRBJ1-2; D is unclear. The CDR3 runs 13 residues. V was clipped by 5 bases and J by 2 bases, with 12 bases between them. Germline V CDR1 and CDR2: DFQATT, SNEGSKA (reference sequence). The CDR3 sequence is CSASAEFNYGYTF. In nucleotides, the CDR3 is TGCAGTGCTTCGGCGGAGTTCAACTATGGCTACACCTTC.

This clonotype was observed a handful of times. The J gene is TRBJ2-3, the V gene TRBV20-1; no reliable D call. There are 15 residues in the CDR3. Trimming removed 3 bases from V and 6 bases from J, with 19 bases in between. Germline CDR1 reads DFQATT; CDR2 reads SNEGSKA (reference sequence). The CDR3 loop is CSARTGPEMGDTQYF. As DNA, the CDR3 is TGCAGTGCTAGGACTGGGCCCGAGATGGGGGATACGCAGTATTTT.

The chain employs TRBV28 and TRBJ2-5; D is perhaps TRBD2 (6 bases). Trimming took 4 bases from V and 4 from J, leaving 19 bases between them. The CDR3 length is 16 residues. Germline CDR1 is MDHEN and CDR2 is SYDVKM. The CDR3 spells CASSYPQREVGETQYF. CDR3 coding DNA: TGTGCCAGCAGTTATCCCCAGAGGGAGGTCGGAGAGACCCAGTACTTC.